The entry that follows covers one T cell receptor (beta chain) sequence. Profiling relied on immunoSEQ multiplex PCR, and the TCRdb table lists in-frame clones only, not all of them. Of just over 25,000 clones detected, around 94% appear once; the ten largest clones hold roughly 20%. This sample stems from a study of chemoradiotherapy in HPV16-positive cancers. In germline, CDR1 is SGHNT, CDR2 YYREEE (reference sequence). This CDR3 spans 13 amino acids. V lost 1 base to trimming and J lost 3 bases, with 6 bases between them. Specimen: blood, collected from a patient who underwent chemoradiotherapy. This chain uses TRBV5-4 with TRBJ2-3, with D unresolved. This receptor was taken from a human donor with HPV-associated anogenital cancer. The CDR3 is CASSLIGTDTQYF. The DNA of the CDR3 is TGTGCCAGCAGCTTGATAGGGACAGATACGCAGTATTTT.